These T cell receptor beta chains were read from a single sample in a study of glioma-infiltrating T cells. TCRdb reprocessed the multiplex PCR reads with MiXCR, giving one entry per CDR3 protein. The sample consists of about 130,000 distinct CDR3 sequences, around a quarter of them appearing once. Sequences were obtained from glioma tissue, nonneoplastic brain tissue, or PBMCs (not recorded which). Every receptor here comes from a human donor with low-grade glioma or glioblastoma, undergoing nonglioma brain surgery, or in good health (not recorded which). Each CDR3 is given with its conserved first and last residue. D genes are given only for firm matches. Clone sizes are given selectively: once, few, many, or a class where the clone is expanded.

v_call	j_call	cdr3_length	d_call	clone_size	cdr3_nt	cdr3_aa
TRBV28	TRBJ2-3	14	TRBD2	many	TGTGCCAGCAGTTTGGGACTAGCAACAGATACGCAGTATTTT	CASSLGLATDTQYF
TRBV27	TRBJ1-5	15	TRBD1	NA	TGTGCCAGCAGTACCACCGGGACAGGGAATCAGCCCCAGCATTTT	CASSTTGTGNQPQHF
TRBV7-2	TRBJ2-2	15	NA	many	TGTGCCAGCAGCTTAGCGTTCCAGGCTAAAGGGGAGCTGTTTTTT	CASSLAFQAKGELFF
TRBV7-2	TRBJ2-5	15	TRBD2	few	TGTGCCAGCAGCTCTAGCGGGGGAGCACAAGAGACCCAGTACTTC	CASSSSGGAQETQYF
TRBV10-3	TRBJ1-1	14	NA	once	TGTGCCATAAAACGAAGACAGGAGGACGCTGAAGCTTTCTTT	CAIKRRQEDAEAFF
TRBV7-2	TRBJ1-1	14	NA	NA	TGTGCCAGCCTCGCCTCGCATAGGAACACTGAAGCTTTCTTT	CASLASHRNTEAFF
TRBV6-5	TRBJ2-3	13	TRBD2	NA	TGTGCCAGCAGGCTAGCGGGGGGTGATACGCAGTATTTT	CASRLAGGDTQYF
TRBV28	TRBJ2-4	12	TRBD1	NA	TGTGCCAGCAGCTCATCGGGACAGGGAAAGTACTTC	CASSSSGQGKYF
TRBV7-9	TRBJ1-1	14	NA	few	TGTGCCAGCAGCTTATTGTCCCCGAACACTGAAGCTTTCTTT	CASSLLSPNTEAFF
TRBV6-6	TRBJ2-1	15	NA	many	TGTGCCAGCAGTTACGACAGCCCCTCCTACAATGAGCAGTTCTTC	CASSYDSPSYNEQFF
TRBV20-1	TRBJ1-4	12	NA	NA	TGCAGTGGGGCCGCAACTAATGAAAAACTGTTTTTT	CSGAATNEKLFF
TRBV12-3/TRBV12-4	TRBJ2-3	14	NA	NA	TGTGCCAGCAGCCCCGGGACTGGGTCAGATACGCAGTATTTT	CASSPGTGSDTQYF
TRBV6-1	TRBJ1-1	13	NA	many	TGTGCCAGCAGATCCCTATGGAACACTGAAGCTTTCTTT	CASRSLWNTEAFF
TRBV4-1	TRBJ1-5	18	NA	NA	TGCGCCAGCAGCCGGCAAGGGTACAGGGAGGTAAGCAATCAGCCCCAGCATTTT	CASSRQGYREVSNQPQHF
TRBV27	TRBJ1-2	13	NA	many	TGTGCCAGCAGTTCCACGGACAGCGGCGGCTACACCTTC	CASSSTDSGGYTF
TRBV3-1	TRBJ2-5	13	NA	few	TGTGCCAGCAGCCAGAACCTCCAAGAGACCCAGTACTTC	CASSQNLQETQYF
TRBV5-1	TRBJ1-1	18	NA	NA	TGCGCCAGCAGCCTAACACTACAGGGCTGGAGTGAGAACACTGAAGCTTTCTTT	CASSLTLQGWSENTEAFF
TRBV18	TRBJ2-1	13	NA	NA	TGTGCCAGCTCACCACCAGGGGACAATGAGCAGTTCTTC	CASSPPGDNEQFF
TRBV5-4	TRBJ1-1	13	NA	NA	TGTGCCAGCAGCTTTAGGATGAACACTGAAGCTTTCTTT	CASSFRMNTEAFF
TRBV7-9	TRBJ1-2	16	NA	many	TGTGCCAGCAGCTTCTTTGCGAGGGAGTATAACTATGGCTACACCTTC	CASSFFAREYNYGYTF
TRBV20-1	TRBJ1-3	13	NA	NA	TGCAGTGCCCACCCCGTCGGTGGAAACACCATATATTTT	CSAHPVGGNTIYF
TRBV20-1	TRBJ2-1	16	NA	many	TGCAGTGCTAGAGATGCAACCGGAGGGCACTACAATGAGCAGTTCTTC	CSARDATGGHYNEQFF
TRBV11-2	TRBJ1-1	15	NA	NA	TGTGCCAGCAGCCAGGACGGGGCAGCTAACACTGAAGCTTTCTTT	CASSQDGAANTEAFF
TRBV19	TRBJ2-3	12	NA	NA	TGTGCCAGTAGTAAGGGAATGGATACGCAGTATTTT	CASSKGMDTQYF
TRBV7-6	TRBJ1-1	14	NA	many	TGTGCCAGCAGCCCCGGGACCCCGTACACTGAAGCTTTCTTT	CASSPGTPYTEAFF
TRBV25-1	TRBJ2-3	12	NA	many	TGTGCCAGCAGTGAAAGCACAGATACGCAGTATTTT	CASSESTDTQYF
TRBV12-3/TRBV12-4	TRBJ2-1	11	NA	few	TGTGCCAGCAGCCGGGGTAATGAGCAGTTCTTC	CASSRGNEQFF
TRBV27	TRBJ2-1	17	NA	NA	TGTGCCAGCAGCTTACGGATACTTGGGGATTCCTACAATGAGCAGTTCTTC	CASSLRILGDSYNEQFF
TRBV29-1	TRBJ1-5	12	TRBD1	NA	TGCAGCGTGGGGACAGGCAATCAGCCCCAGCATTTT	CSVGTGNQPQHF
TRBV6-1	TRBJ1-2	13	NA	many	TGTGCCAGCAGTGAACAGAATACCTATGGCTACACCTTC	CASSEQNTYGYTF
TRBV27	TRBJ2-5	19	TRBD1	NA	TGTGCCAGCAGTTTATTAAGGGGGGGACAGGGAGACCCAAAAGAGACCCAGTACTTC	CASSLLRGGQGDPKETQYF
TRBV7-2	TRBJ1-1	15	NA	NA	TGTGCCAGCAGCCAGGGTAGAGGGGGGGACACTGAAGCTTTCTTT	CASSQGRGGDTEAFF
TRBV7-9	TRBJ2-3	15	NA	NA	TGTGCCAGCGATAGGGAAGCCGGTGGCACAGATACGCAGTATTTT	CASDREAGGTDTQYF
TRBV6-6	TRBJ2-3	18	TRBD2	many	TGTGCCAGCAGTTACTACCCCTTTAGCGGGGGGGCCGAGAGTACGCAGTATTTT	CASSYYPFSGGAESTQYF
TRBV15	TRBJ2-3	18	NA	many	TGTGCCACCAGCAGAGATCGAAAGGCGGGTCTTAGCACAGATACGCAGTATTTT	CATSRDRKAGLSTDTQYF
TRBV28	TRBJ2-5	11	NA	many	TGTGCCAGCAGCCGAGAAGAGACCCAGTACTTC	CASSREETQYF
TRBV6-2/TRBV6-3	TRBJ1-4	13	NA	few	TGTGCCAGCAGTTACCCTCAGGGTGAAAAACTGTTTTTT	CASSYPQGEKLFF
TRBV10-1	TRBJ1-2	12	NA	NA	TGCGCCAGCAGTGACAGTATCTATGGCTACACCTTC	CASSDSIYGYTF
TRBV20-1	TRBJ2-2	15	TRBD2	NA	TGCAGTGCTAGGCGGGGGACCCGGAACACCGGGGAGCTGTTTTTT	CSARRGTRNTGELFF
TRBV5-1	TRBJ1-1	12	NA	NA	TGCTCCAGTGGAATGGAGGCTGCTGAAGCTTTCTTT	CSSGMEAAEAFF
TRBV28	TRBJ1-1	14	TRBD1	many	TGTGCCAGCAGTTCCGGGACAGGGTTCCCTGAAGCTTTCTTT	CASSSGTGFPEAFF
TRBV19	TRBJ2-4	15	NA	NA	TGTGCCAGTAGTATGGGAAGGGGGATCAAAAACATTCAGTACTTC	CASSMGRGIKNIQYF
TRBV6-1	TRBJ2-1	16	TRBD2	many	TGTGCCAGCAAGGGGGCTCTAGCGGGGGACGACAATGAGCAGTTCTTC	CASKGALAGDDNEQFF
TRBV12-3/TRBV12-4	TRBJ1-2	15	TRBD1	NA	TGTGCCAGCAGTTTGGCCAGGGGGGCTAACTATGGCTACACCTTC	CASSLARGANYGYTF
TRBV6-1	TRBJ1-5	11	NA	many	TGTGCCAGCGATAGCAATCAGCCCCAGCATTTT	CASDSNQPQHF
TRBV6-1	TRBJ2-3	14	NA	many	TGTGCCAGCAGTTCCTTGGGGGGCACAGATACGCAGTATTTT	CASSSLGGTDTQYF
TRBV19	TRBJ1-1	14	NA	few	TGTGCCAGTAAGCCTGGTGGATTGGACACTGAAGCTTTCTTT	CASKPGGLDTEAFF
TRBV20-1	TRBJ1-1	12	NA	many	TGCAGTGCTGACAACCGTTTTGCTGAAGCTTTCTTT	CSADNRFAEAFF
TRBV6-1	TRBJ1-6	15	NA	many	TGTGCCAGTACCCAGGGAAGCTCCTATAATTCACCCCTCCACTTT	CASTQGSSYNSPLHF
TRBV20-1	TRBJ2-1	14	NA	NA	TGCAGTGCTGATCAGGGAGGTTCGGGCAATGAGCAGTTCTTC	CSADQGGSGNEQFF
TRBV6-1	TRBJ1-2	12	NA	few	TGTGCCAGCAGCTCAGGGGACGATGGCTACACCTTC	CASSSGDDGYTF